Listed here are 27 T cell receptor beta chains from one sample, sequenced in a study of blood T cell repertoires in COVID-19. Some clones are missing from TCRdb's copy, which holds only in-frame ones; the method was immunoSEQ multiplex PCR. The sample yields 200,000 to 250,000 clones, over 60% seen once. The sequencing sample was made of peripheral blood. The receptors originated from a woman aged 70-85 years with acute or convalescent COVID-19.

This chain connects TRBV18 to TRBJ2-1, with TRBD1 as a possible D gene (5 bases). The CDR3 totals 14 residues. The V end lost 4 bases, the J end lost 1 base, and 8 bases lay between the germline ends. Germline V gene data show CDR1 as KGHSH and CDR2 as LQKENI. CDR3 amino acids: CASSLDSSYNEQFF. The CDR3 DNA follows: TGTGCCAGCTCACTAGACAGTTCCTACAATGAGCAGTTCTTC.

The CDR3 is CASRSGLVYNEQFF. CDR3 in DNA: TGTGCCAGCAGGAGTGGACTGGTTTACAATGAGCAGTTCTTC. V and J are TRBV5-6 and TRBJ2-1; D may be TRBD2 (5 bases). Trimming took 5 bases from V and 4 from J, leaving 13 bases between them. The CDR3 contains 14 residues. Germline V CDR1 and CDR2: SGHDT, YYEEEE.

The chain recombines TRBV2 with TRBJ2-2, with D maybe TRBD2 (6 bases). V was cut by 7 bases and J by 3 bases, with 18 bases left in between. Germline CDR1 SNHLY, CDR2 FYNNEI. This CDR3 is 16 amino acids long. This CDR3 is CASTLGWGGDTGELFF. The CDR3 DNA sequence: TGTGCCAGCACCTTAGGGTGGGGAGGCGACACCGGGGAGCTGTTTTTT.

This clone has a single count. The genes are TRBV9 and TRBJ2-3; TRBD2 aligns across 16 bases. Germline values: CDR1 SGDLS, CDR2 YYNGEE. This CDR3 has 16 amino acids. J gave up 6 bases and V 0 bases, and 1 base lay outside the gene matches. The CDR3 nucleotides are TGTGCCAGCAGCGTAGGGGGACTAGCGGGAGGGGATACGCAGTATTTT. As protein: CASSVGGLAGGDTQYF.

The chain links TRBV5-6 to TRBJ2-6, with unresolved D. Trimming stripped 3 bases from V and 5 bases from J, with 3 bases between. The germline V gene encodes CDR1 SGHDT and CDR2 YYEEEE. There are 12 residues in the CDR3. The CDR3 region has the DNA TGTGCCAGCAGCTCGTGGGCCAACGTCCTGACTTTC. It translates to CASSSWANVLTF. Together with reference TRBV5-6 and TRBJ2-6, the CDR3 gives the full variable domain: DAGVTQSPTHLIKTRGQQVTLRCSPKSGHDTVSWYQQALGQGPQFIFQYYEEEERQRGNFPDRFSGHQFPNYSSELNVNALLLGDSALYLCASSSWANVLTFGAGSRLTVL.

This clone appeared a few times. The chain combines TRBV10-3 with TRBJ1-4, with 7 bases fitting TRBD1. From germline, CDR1 is ENHRY and CDR2 SYGVKD. Trimming cost V 2 bases and J 8 bases; bases outside gene matches: 2. This CDR3 has 13 residues. This CDR3 is CAISEKDREKLFF. As DNA, the CDR3 is TGTGCCATCAGTGAGAAGGACAGGGAAAAACTGTTTTTT.

J is TRBJ2-5 and V is TRBV3-1 (or the pseudogene TRBV3-2); the match to TRBD1 covers 7 bases. The germline CDR1 and CDR2 sequences are LGHDT and YNNKEL (reference sequence). The V gene end was trimmed by 3 bases and the J gene end by 3 bases; junction bases not matched to a gene: 1. The length of the CDR3 is 13 residues. The CDR3 sequence is CASSQGTEETQYF. CDR3 sequence (DNA): TGTGCCAGCAGCCAGGGGACAGAAGAGACCCAGTACTTC.

This clone was observed a handful of times. The chain joins TRBV27 to TRBJ2-5; maybe TRBD2 (7 bases). V shed 5 bases and J shed 0 bases, with 13 bases lying between them. This CDR3 has 15 amino acids. Germline CDR1 reads MNHEY; CDR2 reads SMNVEV (reference sequence). The CDR3 spells CASSLQGGDQETQYF. Here the CDR3 DNA reads TGTGCCAGCAGTCTACAGGGAGGGGACCAAGAGACCCAGTACTTC.

This clone showed up just a few times. This rearrangement joins TRBV6-6 to TRBJ2-4, with 8 nucleotides matching TRBD1. Germline CDR1 MNHNY, CDR2 SVGAGI (reference sequence). This CDR3 is built from 15 residues. Germline trimming cut 5 bases from V and 1 base from J; bases unmatched to any gene: 4. The DNA for the CDR3 is TGTGCCAGCAGTATTACAGGGGGTGCCAAAAACATTCAGTACTTC. It specifies CASSITGGAKNIQYF.

The CDR3 sequence is CASSRQNTEAFF. In DNA, the CDR3 is TGTGCCAGCAGCAGACAGAACACTGAAGCTTTCTTT. The rearrangement links TRBV2 to TRBJ1-1; D not resolved. V shed 6 bases and J shed 1 base, with 6 bases lying between them. This CDR3 is 12 amino acids long. CDR1 and CDR2 (germline): SNHLY, FYNNEI. The complete variable domain, with remaining parts taken from reference TRBV2 and TRBJ1-1, reads EPEVTQTPSHQVTQMGQEVILRCVPISNHLYFYWYRQILGQKVEFLVSFYNNEISEKSEIFDDQFSVERPDGSNFTLKIRSTKLEDSAMYFCASSRQNTEAFFGQGTRLTVV.

The chain couples TRBV19 to TRBJ2-7; TRBD2 matches 9 bases. The J segment lost 0 bases and the V segment lost 5 bases, leaving 14 bases of the junction unmatched. CDR1 LNHDA and CDR2 SQIVND come from the germline V gene (reference sequence). CDR3 length equals 18 residues. CDR3 in amino acids: CASSYRGAGGDRSYEQYF. The CDR3 nucleotides are TGTGCCAGTAGTTACAGGGGAGCGGGAGGCGATCGCTCCTACGAGCAGTACTTC. The full variable domain, in which reference TRBV19 and TRBJ2-7 provide the parts outside the CDR3, is DGGITQSPKYLFRKEGQNVTLSCEQNLNHDAMYWYRQDPGQGLRLIYYSQIVNDFQKGDIAEGYSVSREKKESFPLTVTSAQKNPTAFYLCASSYRGAGGDRSYEQYFGPGTRLTVT.

CDR3 bases: TGTGCCAGCAGTGCCGGTCCCGAATCACCCCTCCACTTT. Translation gives CASSAGPESPLHF. The chain has TRBV2 and TRBJ1-6; D gene unclear. From germline, CDR1 is SNHLY and CDR2 FYNNEI. V shed 4 bases and J shed 10 bases, with 11 bases lying between them. CDR3 size: 13 residues.

The chain uses TRBV25-1 and TRBJ1-4, with a possible D match to TRBD1 (6 bases). CDR3 size: 15 residues. V dropped 6 bases and J dropped 7 bases, with 18 bases sitting between them. Germline V gene lookup returns CDR1 MGHDK and CDR2 SYGVNS. In DNA form, the CDR3 reads TGTGCCAGCAGCGATTCGGGGGGGCCGGGTGAAAAACTGTTTTTT. Translation gives CASSDSGGPGEKLFF.

V gene TRBV6-1 combines with J gene TRBJ1-5, with unresolved D. Trimming stripped 0 bases from V and 7 bases from J, with 10 bases between. This CDR3 region has 14 residues. CDR1 and CDR2 from the germline V gene are MNHNS and SASEGT. The DNA of the CDR3 is TGTGCCAGCAGTGAAGCGCTCCTTCGGCAGCCCCAGCATTTT. It is translated as CASSEALLRQPQHF.

Concerning this clone: The germline gene is not matched at one end of the junction; a read error may be the cause. This rearrangement joins TRBV7-8 to TRBJ2-1; D is perhaps TRBD1 (5 bases). In germline, CDR1 is SGHVS, CDR2 FQNEAQ. The CDR3 runs to 11 residues. The CDR3 sequence: CASSATAFWLF. CDR3 in DNA: TGTGCCAGCAGCGCGACAGCATTCTGGCTCTTC.

This clone was recorded only once. The chain carries TRBV14 and TRBJ1-2; D gene unclear. Trimming stripped 0 bases from V and 7 bases from J, with 9 bases between. CDR1 is SGHDN and CDR2 is FVKESK in the germline V gene. The CDR3 sequence is 13 residues long. The CDR3 protein is CASSQDGRGGYTF. As DNA, the CDR3 is TGTGCCAGCAGCCAAGACGGACGGGGTGGCTACACCTTC.

The rearrangement uses TRBV14 and TRBJ2-7; TRBD1 agrees at 8 bases. This CDR3 contains 17 residues. J gave up 2 bases and V 0 bases, and 9 bases lay outside the gene matches. Per germline, CDR1 SGHDN and CDR2 FVKESK. The CDR3 DNA reads TGTGCCAGCAGCCAAGACCGACACAGGGGGGAGACCTACGAGCAGTACTTC. Translated, it gives CASSQDRHRGETYEQYF.

The chain has TRBV19 and TRBJ2-7; 8 positions agree with TRBD1. Germline V CDR1 and CDR2: LNHDA, SQIVND (reference sequence). This CDR3 spans 15 amino acids. The ends lost 1 base at V and 4 bases at J; junction bases unmatched: 6. In nucleotides, the CDR3 is TGTGCCAGTAGTATAGGCGGGACAGGAGTTTACGAGCAGTACTTC. Its protein is CASSIGGTGVYEQYF.

The chain carries TRBV28 and TRBJ1-2; TRBD1 matches 11 bases. V lost 4 bases and J lost 7; bases outside the gene matches: 5. Germline V gene sequence: CDR1 MDHEN, CDR2 SYDVKM. This CDR3 region has 14 residues. This CDR3 is CASSSRTGGRGYTF. CDR3 in DNA: TGTGCCAGCAGTTCTCGGACAGGGGGCCGTGGCTACACCTTC.

V is TRBV5-1 and J is TRBJ1-4, with 11 positions matching TRBD1. Germline CDR1 and CDR2: SGHRS and YFSETQ. J was trimmed by 4 bases and V by 7 bases; bases with no gene match: 6. This CDR3 comprises 15 residues. This chain's CDR3 is CASRTGGAGNEKLFF. For the CDR3, the DNA is TGCGCCAGCCGGACAGGGGGCGCAGGTAATGAAAAACTGTTTTTT.

The chain has TRBV18 and TRBJ2-5; a weak D match, TRBD2 (5 bases). This CDR3 is built from 13 residues. V was trimmed by 4 bases and J by 3 bases, leaving 9 bases between them. Germline V gene sequence: CDR1 KGHSH, CDR2 LQKENI. DNA of the CDR3: TGTGCCAGCTCACGCGGAGCGGAAGAGACCCAGTACTTC. Protein: CASSRGAEETQYF.

The chain carries TRBV2 and TRBJ2-3; TRBD2 might be the D (5 bases). Germline V CDR1 and CDR2: SNHLY, FYNNEI. V was pared by 8 bases and J by 3 bases, with 15 bases between. The CDR3 runs to 14 residues. The CDR3 region is CASPAGLRTDTQYF. The DNA of the CDR3 is TGTGCCAGCCCGGCGGGTCTACGAACAGATACGCAGTATTTT.

The V gene is TRBV3-1 (or the pseudogene TRBV3-2), the J gene TRBJ2-5; TRBD2 agrees at 16 bases. The CDR3 extends over 17 amino acids. Germline loops: CDR1 LGHDT, CDR2 YNNKEL (reference sequence). Trimming removed 3 bases from V and 5 bases from J; junction bases left unmatched: 6. CDR3 sequence: CASSHFKGLAGGETQYF. The CDR3 nucleotides read TGTGCCAGCAGCCACTTTAAGGGACTAGCGGGAGGGGAGACCCAGTACTTC.

The rearrangement links TRBV28 to TRBJ2-1; maybe TRBD2 (7 bases). Germline V gene lookup returns CDR1 MDHEN and CDR2 SYDVKM. Trimming pared 5 bases from V and 6 bases from J, leaving 17 bases between. This CDR3 is built from 15 residues. CDR3 nucleotides: TGTGCCAGCAGTGCCGCGGGGGCGCGTCGCAATGAGCAGTTCTTC. Amino acid sequence: CASSAAGARRNEQFF.

This clone has only one observation. J is TRBJ2-7 and V is TRBV29-1; D unclear. The CDR3 extends over 12 amino acids. Trimming took 4 bases from V and 2 from J, leaving 9 bases between them. Germline CDR1 is SQVTM and CDR2 is ANQGSEA. The CDR3 DNA reads TGCAGCGTTGCAGTCACAGCCTACGAGCAGTACTTC. It yields the protein CSVAVTAYEQYF.

The V call is TRBV28, the J call TRBJ2-7; TRBD1 aligns across 7 bases. The CDR3 sequence is 15 residues long. Germline V gene lookup returns CDR1 MDHEN and CDR2 SYDVKM. Trimming at V came to 6 bases and at J to 0 bases, leaving 8 bases not matched to a gene. The CDR3 sequence: CASSPTGVSSYEQYF. In nucleotides, the CDR3 is TGTGCCAGCAGCCCTACAGGGGTTAGCTCCTACGAGCAGTACTTC.

The chain uses TRBV11-2 and TRBJ2-1; D remains ambiguous. Germline CDR1 SGHAT, CDR2 FQNNGV. CDR3 length: 13 amino acids. Trimming cost V 2 bases and J 5 bases, with 7 bases left between them. DNA of the CDR3: TGTGCCAGCAGCTTAATTCTCCACAATGAGCAGTTCTTC. Translated, it gives CASSLILHNEQFF.